One and the same sample provided the 28 T cell receptor beta chains below, sequenced in a study of blood T cell repertoires in COVID-19. TCRdb keeps only in-frame clones here, not all; method: immunoSEQ multiplex PCR. The sample holds roughly 250,000 clones, 80% to 90% seen once. The sequenced sample consisted of PBMCs or T cells enriched from blood (not recorded which). The receptors originated from a woman younger than 45 who had recovered from COVID-19.

This chain joins TRBV5-1 and TRBJ1-1; 11 bases agree with TRBD1. The germline V gene encodes CDR1 SGHRS and CDR2 YFSETQ. This CDR3 contains 18 residues. The V gene end was trimmed by 4 bases and the J gene end by 0 bases; junction bases not matched to a gene: 11. CDR3 sequence: CASSLHRDRGALNTEAFF. CDR3 in DNA: TGCGCCAGCAGCCTGCACCGGGACAGGGGGGCGTTGAACACTGAAGCTTTCTTT.

This chain connects TRBV28 to TRBJ2-7; D not resolved. The germline V gene encodes CDR1 MDHEN and CDR2 SYDVKM. The ends were cut back, 3 bases at V and 3 bases at J, with 9 bases in the middle. This CDR3 region has 13 residues. The CDR3 is CASSLSRYYEQYF. The CDR3 bases are TGTGCCAGCAGTTTGAGTCGGTACTACGAGCAGTACTTC. Filled out from reference TRBV28 and TRBJ2-7, the complete variable domain reads DVKVTQSSRYLVKRTGEKVFLECVQDMDHENMFWYRQDPGLGLRLIYFSYDVKMKEKGDIPEGYSVSREKKERFSLILESASTNQTSMYLCASSLSRYYEQYFGPGTRLTVT.

This rearrangement joins TRBV28 to TRBJ2-2; perhaps TRBD2 as D (6 bases). The CDR3 loop spans 17 amino acids. V lost 4 bases and J lost 6, with 21 bases in between. Germline V lookup: CDR1 MDHEN, CDR2 SYDVKM. The CDR3 protein is CASSSFRLDVGPGELFF. CDR3 nucleotides: TGTGCCAGCAGTTCCTTCCGACTAGACGTAGGTCCCGGGGAGCTGTTTTTT.

Only one count was recorded for this clone. The gene calls are TRBV29-1 and TRBJ2-7; 7 positions agree with TRBD2. This CDR3 comprises 15 residues. From germline, CDR1 is SQVTM and CDR2 ANQGSEA. The ends lost 0 bases at V and 3 bases at J; junction bases unmatched: 8. The CDR3 here is CSVEDLGLKGYEQYF. The CDR3, as DNA: TGCAGCGTTGAAGATCTGGGACTAAAAGGCTACGAGCAGTACTTC.

The chain recombines TRBV28 with TRBJ1-1; maybe TRBD1 (5 bases). The V gene lost 7 bases and the J gene lost 0 bases, with 15 bases spanning the gap. Germline CDR1 is MDHEN and CDR2 is SYDVKM. The CDR3 loop spans 15 amino acids. DNA for the CDR3: TGTGCCAGCACCCCCATTGGGGCTTTGAACACTGAAGCTTTCTTT. Translating it yields CASTPIGALNTEAFF.

This clone showed up just a few times. V usage is TRBV7-9 and J usage is TRBJ2-1; perhaps TRBD2 as D (6 bases). Trimming took 4 bases from V and 9 from J, leaving 19 bases between them. CDR3 length: 15 residues. The germline V gene has CDR1 SEHNR and CDR2 FQNEAQ (reference sequence). The CDR3 DNA sequence: TGTGCCAGCAGCTCTCCCTACGGGACCGGGGGTGAGCAGTTCTTC. Translated: CASSSPYGTGGEQFF.

The chain recombines TRBV10-3 with TRBJ2-7; the match to TRBD2 covers 7 bases. The CDR3 runs 13 residues. Germline V gives CDR1 ENHRY, CDR2 SYGVKD. The ends lost 3 bases at V and 3 bases at J; junction bases unmatched: 2. The CDR3 sequence is CAISEGGGYEQYF. The CDR3 bases are TGTGCCATCAGTGAAGGCGGGGGCTACGAGCAGTACTTC.

This rearrangement joins TRBV9 to TRBJ2-7, with 9 bases matching TRBD1. Germline loops: CDR1 SGDLS, CDR2 YYNGEE. The CDR3 sequence is 14 residues long. Losses at the gene ends were 3 bases for V and 4 bases for J; bases not matched to a gene: 5. The CDR3 sequence is CASSEGQGLYEQYF. CDR3 nucleotides: TGTGCCAGCAGCGAGGGACAGGGTCTTTACGAGCAGTACTTC.

The CDR3 sequence is CASSWDRGTQYF. DNA of the CDR3: TGTGCCAGCAGTTGGGACAGGGGGACCCAGTACTTC. V gene TRBV2 combines with J gene TRBJ2-5; 10 positions match TRBD1. Trimming at V came to 5 bases and at J to 7 bases, leaving 1 base not matched to a gene. Germline V CDR1 and CDR2: SNHLY, FYNNEI. This CDR3 contains 12 residues.

The chain has TRBV19 and TRBJ2-1, with D possibly matching TRBD2 (5 bases). V gave up 7 bases and J gave up 3 bases, with 13 bases separating them. CDR3 length equals 14 residues. The germline V gene has CDR1 LNHDA and CDR2 SQIVND (reference sequence). The CDR3 is CASTMGSSYNEQFF. The DNA for the CDR3 is TGTGCCAGTACAATGGGGAGCAGCTACAATGAGCAGTTCTTC.

The chain couples TRBV7-3 to TRBJ2-7; a weak D match, TRBD2 (5 bases). Germline lookup yields CDR1 SGHTA and CDR2 FQGTGA. This CDR3 comprises 13 residues. V lost 6 bases, J lost 1 base, and 10 bases lay in between. CDR3 loop: CASSFGESYEQYF. Here the CDR3 DNA reads TGTGCCAGCAGTTTCGGGGAATCCTACGAGCAGTACTTC.

The chain carries TRBV19 and TRBJ1-3, with 7 positions matching TRBD1. The V gene end was trimmed by 11 bases and the J gene end by 0 bases; junction bases not matched to a gene: 7. Germline assignment: CDR1 LNHDA and CDR2 SQIVND (reference sequence). The CDR3 sequence is 14 residues long. The CDR3 is CASADRFSGNTIYF. DNA of the CDR3: TGTGCCTCCGCGGACAGGTTCTCTGGAAACACCATATATTTT.

V usage is TRBV27 and J usage is TRBJ2-7; TRBD2 matches 8 bases. This CDR3 contains 16 residues. Germline V lookup: CDR1 MNHEY, CDR2 SMNVEV (reference sequence). Germline trimming cut 5 bases from V and 4 bases from J; bases unmatched to any gene: 13. CDR3 in DNA: TGTGCCAGCAGTCTTCCTCCGAGCGGGGGACAATACGAGCAGTACTTC. It encodes CASSLPPSGGQYEQYF.

J is TRBJ1-2 and V is TRBV19; tentative D call: TRBD1 (6 bases). Germline CDR1 and CDR2: LNHDA and SQIVND (reference sequence). With 5 bases removed from V and 2 bases from J, the gap between germline ends came to 9 bases. The CDR3 has 13 amino acids. The CDR3 sequence is CASSLTGNYGYTF. CDR3 bases: TGTGCCAGTAGTCTAACAGGGAACTATGGCTACACCTTC.

The genes are TRBV7-9 and TRBJ1-5; D gene unclear. V was cut by 1 base and J by 0 bases, with 10 bases left in between. In germline, CDR1 is SEHNR, CDR2 FQNEAQ (reference sequence). This CDR3 has 16 amino acids. CDR3 nucleotides: TGTGCCAGCAGCTTAGGCGAGTCCTATAGCAATCAGCCCCAGCATTTT. This sequence encodes CASSLGESYSNQPQHF.

This clone was seen a handful of times. This sequence joins TRBV18 and TRBJ2-7; TRBD2 might be the D (6 bases). V lost 3 bases, J lost 2 bases, and 11 bases lay in between. Germline V gene lookup returns CDR1 KGHSH and CDR2 LQKENI. The CDR3 sequence is 14 residues long. CDR3 coding DNA: TGTGCCAGCTCACCTTCAGGAGGGCCCTACGAGCAGTACTTC. This encodes CASSPSGGPYEQYF.

This clone has only one observation. The genes are TRBV12-3 or TRBV12-4 and TRBJ2-7, with D possibly matching TRBD2 (5 bases). The CDR3 has 13 amino acids. The ends were cut back, 5 bases at V and 6 bases at J, with 14 bases in the middle. CDR3 nucleotide sequence: TGTGCCAGCAGTCCCTTCCGGGAAAGCGAGCAGTACTTC. As protein: CASSPFRESEQYF.

Of note for this clone: At one of its ends the junction is not consistent with the germline gene, which may arise from a read error. The chain combines TRBV19 with TRBJ1-4; 7 nucleotides line up with TRBD1. CDR1 is LNHDA, CDR2 SQIVND, per germline (reference sequence). The CDR3 length is 15 residues. CDR3 nucleotide sequence: TGCGCCAGTAGTATTCCTGACAGGGTTAGCGAAAAACTGTTTTTT. This gives the protein CASSIPDRVSEKLFF.

The chain combines TRBV13 with TRBJ2-7; 14 nucleotides match TRBD2. The ends lost 4 bases at V and 3 bases at J; junction bases unmatched: 8. This CDR3 contains 17 residues. Germline CDR1 PRHDT, CDR2 FYEKMQ (reference sequence). In DNA form, the CDR3 reads TGTGCCAGCAGCTCCTTAAGGACTAGCGGGGGGTTCTACGAGCAGTACTTC. Amino acids: CASSSLRTSGGFYEQYF. Full variable domain (outside the CDR3, taken from reference TRBV13 and TRBJ2-7): AAGVIQSPRHLIKEKRETATLKCYPIPRHDTVYWYQQGPGQDPQFLISFYEKMQSDKGSIPDRFSAQQFSDYHSELNMSSLELGDSALYFCASSSLRTSGGFYEQYFGPGTRLTVT.

To note about this clone: This CDR3 is also generated by other DNA sequences in the sample. The chain joins TRBV19 to TRBJ1-3; D gene uncertain. There are 14 residues in the CDR3. The V gene's germline CDR1 is LNHDA and CDR2 SQIVND (reference sequence). Trimming shortened V by 3 bases and J by 0 bases, and 6 bases separated the two germline ends. The CDR3 region has the DNA TGTGCCAGTAGTATTGGGAGCTCTGGAAACACCATATATTTT. It translates to CASSIGSSGNTIYF.

Points on this clone: The sample has other DNA sequences that encode this CDR3 too. The V and J genes are TRBV29-1 and TRBJ2-7, with 9 bases aligning to TRBD1. The CDR3 runs to 15 residues. Trimming at V came to 1 base and at J to 3 bases, leaving 7 bases not matched to a gene. Germline V gives CDR1 SQVTM, CDR2 ANQGSEA. The CDR3 nucleotides are TGCAGCGTTGAAGGGTTAGGGGACAGGGACTACGAGCAGTACTTC. Its translation: CSVEGLGDRDYEQYF.

V is TRBV28 and J is TRBJ1-5; maybe TRBD1 (6 bases). V lost 10 bases, J lost 7 bases, and 29 bases lay in between. The CDR3 has 17 residues. CDR1 is MDHEN, CDR2 SYDVKM, per germline. Here the CDR3 DNA reads TGTGCCACCCTAGGGGGTGGCAGGTTTATCGAGGAACAGCCCCAGCATTTT. As protein: CATLGGGRFIEEQPQHF. Complete variable domain (other parts from reference TRBV28 and TRBJ1-5): DVKVTQSSRYLVKRTGEKVFLECVQDMDHENMFWYRQDPGLGLRLIYFSYDVKMKEKGDIPEGYSVSREKKERFSLILESASTNQTSMYLCATLGGGRFIEEQPQHFGDGTRLSIL.

The chain links TRBV28 to TRBJ1-2; 9 bases line up with TRBD1. Germline lookup yields CDR1 MDHEN and CDR2 SYDVKM. J gave up 5 bases and V 3 bases, and 4 bases lay outside the gene matches. This CDR3 is built from 14 residues. Written as DNA, the CDR3 is TGTGCCAGCAGTTTTGTGGGACAGGGTTATGGCTACACCTTC. Its translation: CASSFVGQGYGYTF.

This chain uses TRBV18 with TRBJ2-3; 7 bases are a match to TRBD1. This CDR3 contains 14 residues. Germline CDR1 reads KGHSH; CDR2 reads LQKENI. V gave up 6 bases and J gave up 1 base; unmatched junction bases: 4. CDR3 sequence: CASSSTGGTDTQYF. The CDR3 DNA sequence: TGTGCCAGCTCGTCTACAGGGGGCACAGATACGCAGTATTTT.

The V and J genes are TRBV15 and TRBJ1-1; D possibly corresponds to TRBD1 (6 bases). This CDR3 contains 16 residues. The V end lost 5 bases, the J end lost 1 base, and 17 bases lay between the germline ends. Germline loops: CDR1 LNHNV, CDR2 YYDKDF (reference sequence). The CDR3 DNA follows: TGTGCCACCAGCGGAGCCGGGACACCCCGGAACACTGAAGCTTTCTTT. Its protein is CATSGAGTPRNTEAFF.

This clone was recorded a few times. The V and J genes are TRBV6-5 and TRBJ1-4; the D is unclear. This CDR3 is built from 14 residues. Germline V gives CDR1 MNHEY, CDR2 SVGAGI. V gave up 3 bases and J gave up 6 bases, with 11 bases separating them. In nucleotides, the CDR3 is TGTGCCAGCAGTTATTCGGCGGGATATGAAAAACTGTTTTTT. As protein: CASSYSAGYEKLFF.

This chain connects TRBV5-1 to TRBJ2-1; TRBD2 aligns across 7 bases. In germline, CDR1 is SGHRS, CDR2 YFSETQ. There are 13 residues in the CDR3. Trimming took 1 base from V and 9 from J; bases not matched to a gene: 4. In nucleotides, the CDR3 is TGCGCCAGCAGCTTGTCGACTAGCCCTGAGCAGTTCTTC. Protein sequence: CASSLSTSPEQFF.

The J gene is TRBJ2-1, the V gene TRBV9; TRBD2 matches at 10 bases. Germline V CDR1 and CDR2: SGDLS, YYNGEE. This CDR3 spans 19 amino acids. V dropped 8 bases and J dropped 0; count of bases not matched to a gene: 17. The DNA for the CDR3 is TGTGCCAGTACGCTGGGGGCTAGCGGGAGCCCCAGCTCCTACAATGAGCAGTTCTTC. Residues: CASTLGASGSPSSYNEQFF.